This TCR beta chain was found in a study of OX40 agonist ivuxolimab in advanced cancers. Study details: Ivuxolimab, an agonistic anti-OX40 (CD134) antibody, was given to patients. From 23 to 79 years was the age range, with a mean of around 56 years, and approximately 84% were male.

In its sample, this clone was seen a few times. Its cognate antigen is unknown. Overall study findings and caveats: CD4+ and CD8+ blood T cells expanded clonally by week 6 at 0.1 to 3.0 mg/kg.

Exclusion applied to patients with autoimmune disease history or systemic immunosuppression. Trimming stripped 0 bases from V and 8 bases from J, with 16 bases between. The CDR3 extends over 16 amino acids. Germline CDR1 and CDR2: MNHEY and SMNVEV (reference sequence). TCRdb keeps only in-frame clones here, not all; method: immunoSEQ multiplex PCR. Here the sample spans fewer than 45,000 clones, under 85% being singletons. The specimen was CD4+ or CD8+ T cells sorted from blood, collected in a trial of the OX40 agonist ivuxolimab. This clonotype was obtained from an adult with an advanced solid tumor such as melanoma, head and neck, liver or kidney cancer. The chain combines TRBV27 with TRBJ2-2; perhaps D is TRBD1 or TRBD2 (5 bases each). DNA for the CDR3: TGTGCCAGCAGTTTATCCGGGACCTTTTTGGCTGGGGAGCTGTTTTTT. Protein: CASSLSGTFLAGELFF.